This T cell receptor beta chain was documented in a study of blood T cell repertoires in COVID-19. Study summary: COVID-19 samples from acute and convalescent phases originated in the United States, Italy and Spain.

Original methodology: Reference gene primer amplification gave nucleated cell count estimates. The method was immunoSEQ multiplex PCR; TCRdb's version includes in-frame clones alone and lacks a portion of them. That table gives V, J and clone size, and the DNA gave D and trimming. This table holds fewer than 300,000 clones, roughly 91% found once. Per the germline V gene, CDR1 is MDHEN and CDR2 is SYDVKM. The CDR3 loop spans 15 amino acids. V shed 7 bases, J shed 0 bases, and the junction held 7 bases outside the gene matches. Participants spanned ages about 18 to 95 years and resided in about two dozen US areas.

Sequencing was done on a sample of PBMCs or T cells enriched from blood (not recorded which). V usage is TRBV28 and J usage is TRBJ2-3; 7 bases align to TRBD1. This receptor was identified in a man aged 35-49 years who had recovered from COVID-19. The CDR3 sequence: CASTLTGQSTDTQYF. CDR3 sequence (DNA): TGTGCCAGCACCTTAACGGGACAGAGCACAGATACGCAGTATTTT.